This TCR beta chain comes out of a study of T cell repertoires in cytomegalovirus infection. Trimming took off 0 bases at V and 5 bases at J, with 5 bases between the two ends. The germline V gene has CDR1 SEHNR and CDR2 FQNEAQ (reference sequence). CDR3 length equals 12 residues. TCRdb fed the reads into MiXCR, producing one record per CDR3 protein. This sample has around 180,000 distinct CDR3 sequences, with 28% found just once. This clonotype has just a few counts. The chain has TRBV7-9 and TRBJ2-7; D not resolved. The sequencing sample was made of PBMCs. The sequence came from a human donor in good health (CMV status not recorded). Some clones in this sample may be carry-over from other donors' samples. The CDR3 DNA sequence: TGTGCCAGCAGCTTAGCAGACCACGAGCAGTACTTC. Amino acid sequence: CASSLADHEQYF.